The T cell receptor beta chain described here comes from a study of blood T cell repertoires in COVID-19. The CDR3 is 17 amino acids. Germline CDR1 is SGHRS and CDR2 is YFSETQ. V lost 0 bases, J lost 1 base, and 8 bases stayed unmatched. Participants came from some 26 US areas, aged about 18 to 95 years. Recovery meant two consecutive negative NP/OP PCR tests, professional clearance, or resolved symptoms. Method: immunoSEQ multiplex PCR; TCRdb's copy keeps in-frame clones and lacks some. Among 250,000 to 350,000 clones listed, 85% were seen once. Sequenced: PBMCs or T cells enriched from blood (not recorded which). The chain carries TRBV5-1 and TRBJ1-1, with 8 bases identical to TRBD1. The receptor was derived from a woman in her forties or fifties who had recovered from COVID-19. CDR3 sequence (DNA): TGCGCCAGCAGCTTGGCCGGGGCAGGGGGCTCGAACACTGAAGCTTTCTTT. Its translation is CASSLAGAGGSNTEAFF.